This entry lists 9 T cell receptor beta chains sequenced from one sample in a study of follicular helper T cells after annual influenza vaccination. Profiled with immunoSEQ multiplex PCR; TCRdb holds only in-frame clones, not every one. The table lists about 1,300 clones, about 85% of them singletons, with 2% to 2.5% in the top ten. This sample's time point: 2015-2016 season, pre-vaccination. Here the sequenced sample was CXCR5+ CD38+ circulating T follicular helper cells from blood, taken on the day of influenza vaccination. The subset: circulating Tfh, non-naive CD4+CXCR5+PD-1+ (ICOS+CD38+ or ICOS-CD38-). These receptors came from an adult who received the influenza vaccine.

This chain links TRBV4-2 with TRBJ2-7; tentatively, D is TRBD2 (6 bases). This CDR3 region has 16 residues. Trimming stripped 7 bases from V and 2 bases from J, with 21 bases between. Germline CDR1 is LGHNA and CDR2 is YNFKEQ. CDR3 sequence (DNA): TGTGCCAGCAAAGTTCGGCACGGGAGCACCGCCTACGAGCAGTACTTC. Translation gives CASKVRHGSTAYEQYF.

This chain links TRBV11-3 with TRBJ2-1; tentatively, D is TRBD1 or TRBD2 (5 bases each). The germline V and J ends were trimmed by 5 bases and 2 bases, with 19 bases remaining between them. This CDR3 has 17 residues. Germline CDR1 reads SGHNT; CDR2 reads YENEEA. CDR3 sequence (DNA): TGTGCCAGCAGCAAGAGGGGAATCAGGGAACCCTACAATGAGCAGTTCTTC. It specifies CASSKRGIREPYNEQFF.

V gene TRBV19 combines with J gene TRBJ2-7; 8 bases align to TRBD2. CDR1 is LNHDA and CDR2 is SQIVND in the germline V gene (reference sequence). The CDR3 totals 15 residues. Trimming removed 5 bases from V and 0 bases from J; junction bases left unmatched: 6. DNA of the CDR3: TGTGCCAGTAGTCAACTAGCGGTTCTCTCCTACGAGCAGTACTTC. Protein: CASSQLAVLSYEQYF. The entire variable domain, with the rest obtained from reference TRBV19 and TRBJ2-7, is as follows: DGGITQSPKYLFRKEGQNVTLSCEQNLNHDAMYWYRQDPGQGLRLIYYSQIVNDFQKGDIAEGYSVSREKKESFPLTVTSAQKNPTAFYLCASSQLAVLSYEQYFGPGTRLTVT.

Written as DNA, the CDR3 is TGTGCCAGCAGTCGGGACAGAAATTCACCCCTCCACTTT. This sequence encodes CASSRDRNSPLHF. The chain has TRBV27 and TRBJ1-6; TRBD1 agrees at 7 bases. With 5 bases clipped from V and 7 bases from J, the junction kept 2 bases outside the gene matches. CDR3 size: 13 residues. The germline V gene has CDR1 MNHEY and CDR2 SMNVEV (reference sequence).

A single count supports this clone. The chain recombines TRBV18 with TRBJ2-3; 7 bases align to TRBD1. CDR3 length: 18 amino acids. J lost 0 bases, V lost 2 bases, and 11 bases had no gene match. Germline V lookup: CDR1 KGHSH, CDR2 LQKENI. CDR3 protein: CASSPVSFPTGSTDTQYF. CDR3 sequence (DNA): TGTGCCAGCTCACCAGTGTCCTTCCCGACAGGGAGCACAGATACGCAGTATTTT.

This chain connects TRBV18 to TRBJ2-2, with D unresolved. V was cut by 6 bases and J by 4 bases, with 9 bases left in between. This CDR3 comprises 13 residues. Germline V gives CDR1 KGHSH, CDR2 LQKENI. CDR3 nucleotide sequence: TGTGCCAGCTCCAATTGGGGCACCGGGGAGCTGTTTTTT. This encodes CASSNWGTGELFF.

This chain joins TRBV4-2 and TRBJ2-4; 7 bases line up with TRBD2. With 4 bases clipped from V and 6 bases from J, the junction kept 9 bases outside the gene matches. Germline lookup yields CDR1 LGHNA and CDR2 YNFKEQ. The CDR3 has 15 residues. CDR3 DNA: TGTGCCAGCAGCCCCCAGACTAGCACGGGAAACATTCAGTACTTC. The encoded protein is CASSPQTSTGNIQYF.

This clone was seen only a few times. V is TRBV7-2 and J is TRBJ2-7; D is possibly TRBD1 (6 bases). The CDR3 runs to 13 residues. Trimming left V 4 bases short and J 4 bases short, with 11 bases between. The germline V gene encodes CDR1 SGHTA and CDR2 FQGNSA. The CDR3 region is CASSSSDSYEQYF. The DNA of the CDR3 is TGTGCCAGCAGCTCCTCGGACAGTTACGAGCAGTACTTC.

This chain joins TRBV2 and TRBJ2-2, with 10 bases identical to TRBD1. The CDR3 has 14 residues. Losses at the gene ends were 4 bases for V and 5 bases for J; bases not matched to a gene: 1. CDR1 is SNHLY, CDR2 FYNNEI, per germline. The DNA for the CDR3 is TGTGCCAGCAGTGTGGACAGGGGGACCGGGGAGCTGTTTTTT. Its translation: CASSVDRGTGELFF.